This T cell receptor (beta chain) was identified in a study of early T cells in non-severe SARS-CoV-2 infection. The study, taken as a whole, reports: VDJdb-based annotation leaned toward anti-spike CD8 responses and missed private and CD4 specificities.

This clonotype came up many times. Its antigen is unknown. Unique molecular identifiers were attached to individual cDNA molecules. TCRdb re-called the 5' RACE reads with MiXCR, one entry per CDR3 protein. The table lists 15,000 to 25,000 distinct CDR3 sequences, approximately 4.4% of them singletons, with 7.2% in the top ten. V lost 0 bases, J lost 4 bases, and 12 bases lay in between. CDR1 and CDR2 (germline): GTSNPN, SVGIG (reference sequence). CDR3 size: 14 residues. The sequence was collected from an adult who was a healthcare worker with PCR-confirmed SARS-CoV-2 infection or an uninfected control (not recorded which). Material: whole blood. V usage is TRBV30 and J usage is TRBJ1-1; D ambiguous. CDR3 sequence: CAWSVGAIPTEAFF. For the CDR3, the DNA is TGTGCCTGGAGTGTAGGTGCCATTCCCACTGAAGCTTTCTTT.